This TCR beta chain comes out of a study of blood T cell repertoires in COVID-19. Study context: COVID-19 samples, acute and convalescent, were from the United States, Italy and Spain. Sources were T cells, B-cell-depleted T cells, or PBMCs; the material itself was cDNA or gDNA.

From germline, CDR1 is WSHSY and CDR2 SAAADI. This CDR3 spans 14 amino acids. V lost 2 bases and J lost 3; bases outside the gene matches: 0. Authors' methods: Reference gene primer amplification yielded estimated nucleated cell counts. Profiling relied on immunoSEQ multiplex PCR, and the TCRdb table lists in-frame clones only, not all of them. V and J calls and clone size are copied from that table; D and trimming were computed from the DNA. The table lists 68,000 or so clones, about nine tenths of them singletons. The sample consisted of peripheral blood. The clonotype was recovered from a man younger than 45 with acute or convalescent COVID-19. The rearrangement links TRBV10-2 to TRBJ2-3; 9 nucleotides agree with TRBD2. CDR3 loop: CASSESGRTDTQYF. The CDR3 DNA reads TGCGCCAGCAGTGAGAGCGGGAGGACAGATACGCAGTATTTT.